These T cell receptor beta chains were read from a single sample in a study of blood T cell repertoires in COVID-19. Assay: immunoSEQ multiplex PCR; the TCRdb copy retains only in-frame clones and omits some. Of approximately 31,000 clones in the sample, approximately 95% were seen once. The sample taken for sequencing was peripheral blood. These TCRs come from a male donor with active COVID-19. CDR3s include the opening cysteine and the closing phenylalanine or tryptophan.

V,J,CDR3
TRBV24-1,TRBJ2-7,CATSDVAGWYF
TRBV27,TRBJ1-2,CASSPGDRRGYGYTF
TRBV7-2,TRBJ2-1,CASSLVIGGGVEQFF
TRBV12-3/TRBV12-4,TRBJ1-5,CASSRQENQPQHF
TRBV5-1,TRBJ1-5,CASSLTQGPYSNQPQHF
TRBV18,TRBJ1-1,CASSQTTRGGTEAFF
TRBV7-8,TRBJ2-4,CASSRGGTKNIQYF
TRBV5-8,TRBJ1-4,CASSWGGSTNEKLFF
TRBV28,TRBJ1-5,CASSLGGQGVGQPQHF
TRBV6-1,TRBJ1-1,CASSEDLAGVNTEAFF
TRBV14,TRBJ1-1,CASSQVTNTEAFF
TRBV7-8,TRBJ2-5,CASSRGKNRGETQYF
TRBV5-6,TRBJ1-6,CASSFRRSYNSPLHF
TRBV9,TRBJ2-7,CASSGGTGILF
TRBV2,TRBJ1-1,CASITGTGSTEAFF
TRBV19,TRBJ1-1,CASSTHSTGNTEAFF
TRBV4-3,TRBJ1-2,CASSQLRDSNYGYTF
TRBV7-6,TRBJ2-7,CASSLDGSTYEQYF
TRBV18,TRBJ2-1,CASSPQGASSYNEQFF
TRBV5-5,TRBJ2-3,CASSSAGLVSTDTQYF
TRBV5-4,TRBJ1-4,CASSVGGGIGNEKLFF
TRBV7-8,TRBJ1-1,CASSLGGRTASFYTEAFF
TRBV5-1,TRBJ2-1,CASSLGTVNEQFF
TRBV6-2/TRBV6-3,TRBJ2-2,CASSRVQQVNTGELFF
TRBV5-4,TRBJ1-2,CASSSDSYGYTF
TRBV19,TRBJ2-2,CASSPRRTGYTGELFF
TRBV7-2,TRBJ1-3,CASSGSGTGRSGNTIYF
TRBV30,TRBJ2-5,CAWSVSLGETQYF
TRBV4-1,TRBJ2-1,CASSRGYNEQFF